The 25 T cell receptor beta chains below were found in one sample sequenced in a study of identical twins. MiXCR was run by TCRdb on the 5' RACE reads, yielding one entry per CDR3 protein. The sample includes 1,800,000 or so distinct CDR3 sequences, around 29% of them seen just once. Sample: cord blood. The receptors were sampled from a newborn girl in good health.

This clonotype showed up just a few times. V usage is TRBV28 and J usage is TRBJ2-3; 7 bases fit TRBD1. The V and J ends lost 4 bases and 1 base, in that order; junction bases with no gene match: 11. Germline V CDR1 and CDR2: MDHEN, SYDVKM. This CDR3 contains 17 residues. CDR3 sequence reads: CASSSFPGGLGTDTQYF. The CDR3 DNA reads TGTGCCAGCAGTTCCTTCCCAGGGGGTTTGGGCACAGATACGCAGTATTTT.

The rearrangement links TRBV7-9 to TRBJ2-1, with D maybe TRBD2 (6 bases). The CDR3 contains 17 residues. From germline, CDR1 is SEHNR and CDR2 FQNEAQ (reference sequence). Trimming shortened V by 4 bases and J by 0 bases, and 16 bases separated the two germline ends. The CDR3 bases are TGTGCCAGCAGCTCGGGACTCCACGGGGTCTCCTACAATGAGCAGTTCTTC. It yields the protein CASSSGLHGVSYNEQFF. Based on the CDR3 plus reference TRBV7-9 and TRBJ2-1, the full variable domain is DTGVSQNPRHKITKRGQNVTFRCDPISEHNRLYWYRQTLGQGPEFLTYFQNEAQLEKSRLLSDRFSAERPKGSFSTLEIQRTEQGDSAMYLCASSSGLHGVSYNEQFFGPGTRLTVL.

This clonotype has a count of ten or more. The rearrangement links TRBV6-1 to TRBJ1-2; the D gene is possibly TRBD1 (6 bases). This CDR3 is 14 amino acids long. V was clipped by 3 bases and J by 8 bases, with 16 bases between them. Germline V gene data show CDR1 as MNHNS and CDR2 as SASEGT. CDR3 DNA sequence: TGTGCCAGCAGTGATGCTACAGGGTCGAAAGGCTACACCTTC. Encoded protein: CASSDATGSKGYTF.

This chain uses TRBV2 with TRBJ1-2; 9 positions agree with TRBD1. This CDR3 has 15 residues. Germline lookup yields CDR1 SNHLY and CDR2 FYNNEI. Unmatched junction bases numbered 7, after V lost 4 bases and J lost 4 bases. This chain's CDR3 is CASSANRGRVYGYTF. The DNA of the CDR3 is TGTGCCAGCAGTGCAAACAGGGGGCGCGTCTATGGCTACACCTTC.

This clonotype appeared a single time. This chain connects TRBV12-3 or TRBV12-4 to TRBJ1-3; 8 bases align to TRBD1. This CDR3 spans 16 amino acids. V lost 3 bases to trimming and J lost 0 bases; unmatched junction nucleotides: 4. The CDR3, as DNA: TGTGCCAGCAGTTTTAGTGGACAGGGCTCTGGAAACACCATATATTTT. This codes for CASSFSGQGSGNTIYF.

There are a few counts of this clonotype. The CDR3 region has the DNA TGTGCCAGCAGTTACGAGGGGGATACGCAGTATTTT. Its translation: CASSYEGDTQYF. V usage is TRBV6-2 or TRBV6-3 and J usage is TRBJ2-3; perhaps D is TRBD1 or TRBD2 (5 bases each). Germline loops: CDR1 MNHEY, CDR2 SVGEGT. The germline V and J ends were trimmed by 2 bases and 6 bases, with 6 bases remaining between them. This CDR3 region has 12 residues.

V gene TRBV20-1 combines with J gene TRBJ2-3; D ambiguous. Trimming left V 3 bases short and J 6 bases short, with 13 bases between. Germline CDR1 DFQATT, CDR2 SNEGSKA (reference sequence). The CDR3 loop spans 13 amino acids. CDR3: CSASTVRADTQYF. The CDR3 region has the DNA TGCAGTGCTAGTACCGTCCGGGCTGATACGCAGTATTTT.

CDR3: CASSLSVGITGNYGYTF. The DNA of the CDR3 is TGTGCCAGCAGTTTAAGTGTCGGTATTACAGGCAACTATGGCTACACCTTC. The chain has TRBV12-3 or TRBV12-4 and TRBJ1-2, with D possibly TRBD1 on 5 matching bases. V lost 2 bases and J 2 bases, leaving 18 bases between the germline ends. CDR3 length equals 17 residues.

This clonotype showed up just a few times. The chain has TRBV24-1 and TRBJ2-7; 10 nucleotides match TRBD2. V lost 5 bases and J lost 7; bases outside the gene matches: 13. The CDR3 totals 16 residues. Germline assignment: CDR1 KGHDR and CDR2 SFDVKD. The CDR3 here is CATSGGLAKGSDEQYF. DNA of the CDR3: TGTGCCACCAGTGGGGGACTAGCGAAAGGGAGCGATGAGCAGTACTTC.

This rearrangement joins TRBV11-3 to TRBJ2-1, with D perhaps TRBD2 (5 bases). V was clipped by 0 bases and J by 7 bases, with 10 bases between them. The CDR3 spans 14 residues. Germline assignment: CDR1 SGHNT and CDR2 YENEEA. This chain's CDR3 is CASSLEVTGNEQFF. The CDR3 DNA reads as TGTGCCAGCAGCTTAGAAGTCACGGGGAATGAGCAGTTCTTC. Using reference TRBV11-3 and TRBJ2-1 for the parts outside the CDR3, the full variable domain is EAGVVQSPRYKIIEKKQPVAFWCNPISGHNTLYWYLQNLGQGPELLIRYENEEAVDDSQLPKDRFSAERLKGVDSTLKIQPAELGDSAVYLCASSLEVTGNEQFFGPGTRLTVL.

This clonotype was detected a few times. The CDR3 spells CASSLIGPDTQYF. For the CDR3, the DNA is TGTGCCAGCAGTTTGATAGGCCCAGATACGCAGTATTTT. The gene calls are TRBV12-3 or TRBV12-4 and TRBJ2-3, with D unclear. V was shortened by 3 bases and J by 4 bases, with 8 bases between the two germline ends. The CDR3 totals 13 residues.

The chain links TRBV28 to TRBJ1-6, with TRBD1 identical over 9 bases. V shed 5 bases, J shed 2 bases, and the junction held 7 bases outside the gene matches. There are 17 residues in the CDR3. The germline CDR1 and CDR2 sequences are MDHEN and SYDVKM. This CDR3 reads CASSGRQGDPYNSPLHF. The CDR3 DNA follows: TGTGCCAGCAGTGGTCGACAGGGGGATCCCTATAATTCACCCCTCCACTTT.

This sequence joins TRBV6-6 and TRBJ1-2, with 7 bases that match TRBD1. The CDR3 extends over 16 amino acids. Trimming removed 6 bases from V and 4 bases from J; junction bases left unmatched: 14. Germline loops: CDR1 MNHNY, CDR2 SVGAGI (reference sequence). CDR3: CASSPGTEPKFYGYTF. The DNA for the CDR3 is TGTGCCAGCAGCCCCGGGACAGAACCAAAATTCTATGGCTACACCTTC.

This clonotype was detected only a few times. This sequence joins TRBV14 and TRBJ2-7; D not certain. Trimming pared 2 bases from V and 1 base from J, leaving 6 bases between. The CDR3 runs 13 residues. Germline CDR1 SGHDN, CDR2 FVKESK. The CDR3 DNA reads as TGTGCCAGCAGCCAACACCTATCCTACGAGCAGTACTTC. Amino acids: CASSQHLSYEQYF.

The table lists this clonotype with a few counts. The chain combines TRBV4-1 with TRBJ2-1, with 11 positions matching TRBD2. The CDR3 is 14 amino acids. With V trimmed by 6 bases and J by 6 bases, 4 bases remained unmatched. The germline CDR1 and CDR2 sequences are MGHRA and YSYEKL. CDR3 protein: CASRRTSGFNEQFF. CDR3 sequence (DNA): TGCGCCAGCAGACGGACTAGCGGGTTCAATGAGCAGTTCTTC.

The chain is built from TRBV9 and TRBJ2-7, with 14 nucleotides matching TRBD2. V shed 4 bases, J shed 4 bases, and the junction held 7 bases outside the gene matches. The CDR3 has 16 amino acids. Germline-derived CDR1 and CDR2 are SGDLS and YYNGEE. CDR3 DNA: TGTGCCAGCAGCCCGATGACTAGCGGGAGGGTGTACGAGCAGTACTTC. This gives the protein CASSPMTSGRVYEQYF.

The rearrangement links TRBV4-1 to TRBJ1-1; tentatively, D is TRBD1 (5 bases). Germline values: CDR1 MGHRA, CDR2 YSYEKL. The CDR3 runs to 20 residues. V gave up 1 base and J gave up 1 base, with 25 bases separating them. The CDR3 here is CASSQAPLSRAKGTNTEAFF. CDR3 DNA: TGCGCCAGCAGCCAAGCTCCCCTATCCCGCGCGAAAGGGACGAACACTGAAGCTTTCTTT.

This clonotype was seen only a few times. J is TRBJ2-1 and V is TRBV24-1; possible D gene TRBD1, 6 bases. This CDR3 has 13 residues. From germline, CDR1 is KGHDR and CDR2 SFDVKD. V lost 4 bases to trimming and J lost 10 bases, with 13 bases between them. The CDR3 DNA sequence: TGTGCCACCAGTGAACGTTCACAGGGAGAGCAGTTCTTC. Its protein is CATSERSQGEQFF.

This clonotype was recorded a few times. This chain uses TRBV6-4 with TRBJ2-3; 10 bases align to TRBD2. The germline V gene encodes CDR1 MRHNA and CDR2 SNTAGT. The CDR3 is 16 amino acids. V shed 3 bases and J 4 bases; nucleotides not matched to a gene: 7. The CDR3 reads CASSDHSGGIADTQYF. The CDR3 DNA reads as TGTGCCAGCAGTGATCATAGCGGGGGGATCGCAGATACGCAGTATTTT.

About this clonotype itself: This could be a read error, since a much larger clone is one nucleotide away. The chain links TRBV29-1 to TRBJ2-5, with D perhaps TRBD2 (6 bases). The V end was cut by 7 bases, the J end by 11 bases, with 32 bases between. Germline V gives CDR1 SQVTM, CDR2 ANQGSEA. The CDR3 totals 16 residues. CDR3 region: CSALSERVAGYNEQYF. The CDR3 DNA reads TGCAGCGCCCTTTCCGAGCGGGTGGCCGGGTACAATGAGCAGTACTTC.

This clonotype appeared a few times. This chain uses TRBV20-1 with TRBJ2-5; D gene ambiguous. This CDR3 region has 15 residues. Looked up from germline, CDR1 is DFQATT and CDR2 is SNEGSKA (reference sequence). Trimming took off 0 bases at V and 5 bases at J, with 16 bases between the two ends. The CDR3 DNA is TGCAGTGCTAGAGATGTGCCCGGTGGAGATGAGACCCAGTACTTC. Translated: CSARDVPGGDETQYF.

V and J are TRBV7-8 and TRBJ2-3; D remains unclear. Trimming stripped 5 bases from V and 2 bases from J, with 17 bases between. The V gene's germline CDR1 is SGHVS and CDR2 FQNEAQ. The CDR3 is 16 residues long. Here the CDR3 DNA reads TGTGCCAGCAGCGCCGTAAGAACTACGGTCACAGATACGCAGTATTTT. Translated: CASSAVRTTVTDTQYF.

This clonotype was detected only once. This chain connects TRBV5-1 to TRBJ2-7; D is perhaps TRBD1 (5 bases). The CDR3 is made up of 15 amino acids. Per germline, CDR1 SGHRS and CDR2 YFSETQ. The ends were cut back, 1 base at V and 0 bases at J, with 11 bases in the middle. CDR3 coding DNA: TGCGCCAGCAGCTTGCCCGACAGAATCTCCTACGAGCAGTACTTC. Its translation is CASSLPDRISYEQYF.

This clonotype came up a few times. This chain connects TRBV6-1 to TRBJ1-5; D not resolved. V lost 7 bases and J lost 0, with 13 bases in between. The CDR3 is 15 residues long. Germline CDR1 and CDR2: MNHNS and SASEGT. This CDR3 reads CASTGSGYSNQPQHF. The CDR3 coding sequence is TGTGCCAGCACGGGGTCAGGTTATAGCAATCAGCCCCAGCATTTT.

This clonotype was counted a few times. V usage is TRBV4-1 and J usage is TRBJ1-4; D perhaps matches TRBD1 (5 bases). The V gene's germline CDR1 is MGHRA and CDR2 YSYEKL. The CDR3 consists of 17 residues. Trimming removed 1 base at V and 3 bases at J, with 15 bases between. This CDR3 is CASSQVGVARANEKLFF. CDR3 coding DNA: TGCGCCAGCAGCCAAGTGGGGGTGGCAAGGGCTAATGAAAAACTGTTTTTT.